What follows describes a single TCR beta chain. The antigen is not known. The CDR3 regions of TCR beta were amplified from RNA transcripts. The primer set for the first-round RT-PCR of the TCR CDR3 was HTBI. In TCRdb, the multiplex PCR reads were re-called with MiXCR into one record per CDR3 protein. The profile shows more than 500,000 distinct CDR3 sequences, 16% of them singletons. The sample comes from a study of T cells in Graves' hyperthyroidism and ophthalmopathy. Study conclusions and caveats: Peripheral blood also featured most of the thyroid clonotypes expanded above 0.001. The model made its ophthalmopathy prediction, and onset followed a median approximately 6 months later.

Sequenced material: blood. The receptor was derived from a woman aged 25 to 45 with Graves' hyperthyroidism.

CDR3 nucleotides: TGTGCCAGTAGTCCCCTACCCCTCGGGGGCGCCGAAAAACTGTTTTTT. Translating it yields CASSPLPLGGAEKLFF. The chain carries TRBV19 and TRBJ1-4, with D possibly being TRBD1 (6 bases). V was cut by 5 bases and J by 8 bases, with 21 bases left in between. The CDR3 has 16 amino acids. CDR1 and CDR2 from the germline V gene are LNHDA and SQIVND (reference sequence).